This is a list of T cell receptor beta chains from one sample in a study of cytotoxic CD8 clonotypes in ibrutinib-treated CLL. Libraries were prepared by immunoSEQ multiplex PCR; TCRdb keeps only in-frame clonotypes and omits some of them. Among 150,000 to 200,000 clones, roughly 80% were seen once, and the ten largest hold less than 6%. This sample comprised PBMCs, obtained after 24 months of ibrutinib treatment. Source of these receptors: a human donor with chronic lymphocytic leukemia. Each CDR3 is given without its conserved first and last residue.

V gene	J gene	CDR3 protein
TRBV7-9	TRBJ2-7	ASSLAGRRDYEQY
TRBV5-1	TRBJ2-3	ASSLSRGPAVGTQY
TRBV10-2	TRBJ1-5	ASSESSRGNQPQH
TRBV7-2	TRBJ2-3	ASRLAGGRGTDTQY
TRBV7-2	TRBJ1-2	ASSLVWASYGYT
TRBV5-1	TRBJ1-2	ASSLALTGAVGYT
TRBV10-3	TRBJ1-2	AISETGGVDYGYT
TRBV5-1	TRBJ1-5	ASSLGGQGYQPQH
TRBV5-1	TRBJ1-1	ASSIRTAMNTEAF
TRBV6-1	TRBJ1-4	ASSERDVRTATNEKLF
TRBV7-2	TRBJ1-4	ASSPRSGGKREKLF
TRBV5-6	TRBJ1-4	ASSLRYNSRQSNEKLF
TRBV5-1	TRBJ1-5	ASSLTGGGQPQH
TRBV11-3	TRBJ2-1	ASSLTGPSYNEQF
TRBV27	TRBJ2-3	ASSLNKGATDTQY
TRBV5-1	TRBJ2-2	ASSLGLGDISGELF
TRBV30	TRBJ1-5	AWSVRRTGGNQPQH
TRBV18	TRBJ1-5	ASSQVARDQPQH
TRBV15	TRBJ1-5	ATSTEGNQPQH
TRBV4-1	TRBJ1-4	ASSQVVLWQTHEKLF
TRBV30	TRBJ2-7	AWSVGDRVNVEQY
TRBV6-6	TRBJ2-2	ASSQLAGVRTGELF
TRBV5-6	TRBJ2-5	ASSLGAGVRVTQY
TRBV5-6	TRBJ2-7	ASSLGQSSYEQY
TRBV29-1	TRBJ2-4	SALAGGGTIQY
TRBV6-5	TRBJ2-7	ASSYKRGGAYEQY
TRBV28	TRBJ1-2	ASSTESQGYYGYT
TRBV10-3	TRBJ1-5	AIRNQDSNQPQH
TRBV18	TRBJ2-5	ASYRTSGSPQETQY